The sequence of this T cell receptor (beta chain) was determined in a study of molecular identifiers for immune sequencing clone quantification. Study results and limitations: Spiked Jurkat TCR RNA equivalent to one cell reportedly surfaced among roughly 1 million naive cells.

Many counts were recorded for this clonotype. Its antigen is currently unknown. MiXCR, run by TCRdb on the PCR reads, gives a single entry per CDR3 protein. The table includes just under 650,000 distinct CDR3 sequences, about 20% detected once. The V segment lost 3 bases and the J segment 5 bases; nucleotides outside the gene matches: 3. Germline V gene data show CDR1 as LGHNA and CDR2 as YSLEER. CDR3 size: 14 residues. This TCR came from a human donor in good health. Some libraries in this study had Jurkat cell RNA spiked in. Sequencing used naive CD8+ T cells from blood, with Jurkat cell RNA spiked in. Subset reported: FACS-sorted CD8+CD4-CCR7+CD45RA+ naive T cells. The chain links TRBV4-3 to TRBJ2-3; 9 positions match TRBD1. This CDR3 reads CASSQGTGLDTQYF. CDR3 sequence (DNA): TGCGCCAGCAGCCAGGGGACAGGGTTAGATACGCAGTATTTT.